A selection of T cell receptor beta chains follows, all from one sample in a study of beta chain features in type 1 diabetes. TCRdb's copy holds only in-frame clones and misses some; the assay was immunoSEQ multiplex PCR. The profile covers 200,000 to 250,000 clones, with around 9.9% appearing a single time and less than 1.5% taken by the ten largest. Sequencing input: central memory CD4+ T cells from blood. Receptors were obtained from a man between 18 and 35 years old in good health. Each CDR3 is given with its conserved first and last residue. The size of a clone is reported for some rows only, either as once, few or many, or as a class for expanded clones.

v_gene: TRBV30
abundance: NA
j_gene: TRBJ2-7
CDR3aa: CALAGQDSYEQYF

v_gene: TRBV9
abundance: NA
j_gene: TRBJ2-5
CDR3aa: CASSVNSGIPETQYF

v_gene: TRBV12-5
abundance: NA
j_gene: TRBJ2-5
CDR3aa: CASGYYRENLETQYF

v_gene: TRBV7-8
abundance: NA
j_gene: TRBJ2-7
CDR3aa: CASSLAPAGVRGYEQYF

v_gene: TRBV11-3
abundance: NA
j_gene: TRBJ2-7
CDR3aa: CASSPGTQSSYEQYF

v_gene: TRBV2
abundance: few
j_gene: TRBJ1-4
CDR3aa: CASSTDRSDEKLFF

v_gene: TRBV5-4
abundance: few
j_gene: TRBJ2-2
CDR3aa: CASASDSGNTGELFF

v_gene: TRBV7-9
abundance: few
j_gene: TRBJ2-1
CDR3aa: CASSRSGGLHDEQFF

v_gene: TRBV7-2
abundance: NA
j_gene: TRBJ1-1
CDR3aa: CASSLATYTEAFF

v_gene: TRBV7-2
abundance: few
j_gene: TRBJ2-3
CDR3aa: CASSPRGEGTDTQYF

v_gene: TRBV27
abundance: few
j_gene: TRBJ2-1
CDR3aa: CASSTGLAGYYNEQFF

v_gene: TRBV29-1
abundance: NA
j_gene: TRBJ1-1
CDR3aa: CSVGRTVAEAFF

v_gene: TRBV5-1
abundance: NA
j_gene: TRBJ2-7
CDR3aa: CASRRDSYEQYF

v_gene: TRBV10-3
abundance: NA
j_gene: TRBJ2-5
CDR3aa: CAISESASPETQYF

v_gene: TRBV7-3
abundance: NA
j_gene: TRBJ2-6
CDR3aa: CASSDRAGANVLTF

v_gene: TRBV9
abundance: few
j_gene: TRBJ2-3
CDR3aa: CASSEGSTDTQYF

v_gene: TRBV6-6
abundance: few
j_gene: TRBJ2-7
CDR3aa: CASKETSGERWQYF

v_gene: TRBV30
abundance: NA
j_gene: TRBJ1-5
CDR3aa: CAWRVRAEQPQHF

v_gene: TRBV29-1
abundance: few
j_gene: TRBJ2-3
CDR3aa: CSVDTSGSSSTDTQYF

v_gene: TRBV7-9
abundance: many
j_gene: TRBJ2-1
CDR3aa: CASSLALAGAYNEQFF

v_gene: TRBV28
abundance: NA
j_gene: TRBJ2-7
CDR3aa: CASSLPPGYTYEQYF

v_gene: TRBV15
abundance: few
j_gene: TRBJ2-1
CDR3aa: CATSRRKTSGHNEQFF

v_gene: TRBV29-1
abundance: NA
j_gene: TRBJ1-1
CDR3aa: CSSDSLRGTEAFF

v_gene: TRBV30
abundance: few
j_gene: TRBJ2-1
CDR3aa: CAWTSGLYNEQFF

v_gene: TRBV9
abundance: many
j_gene: TRBJ2-2
CDR3aa: CASSAAVRGREVF

v_gene: TRBV5-4
abundance: few
j_gene: TRBJ2-5
CDR3aa: CASSLARGEETQYF

v_gene: TRBV14
abundance: many
j_gene: TRBJ2-1
CDR3aa: CASSQRRDPSYNEQFF

v_gene: TRBV5-4
abundance: few
j_gene: TRBJ2-7
CDR3aa: CASSPGLGGYEQYF